The 24 T cell receptor beta chains below were found in one sample sequenced in a study of cytomegalovirus exposure and HLA in healthy donors (TCRdb year 2017). Receptor amplification or capture employed the immunoSEQ multiplex PCR assay. A mixture of 60 forward primers for TCR Vbeta segments and 13 reverse primers for TCR Jbeta segments was used in the multiplex PCR. As stored in TCRdb, this immuneACCESS dataset retains in-frame rearrangements with V and J assigned. A fraction of the clones does not appear; measured against another copy, unresolved V genes explain less than half of the discrepancy, and the remainder lacks a known reason. This sample's table contains about 91,000 clones. The ten largest account for 3% to 4% of the sample. The sequenced sample consisted of PBMCs. The receptors here all came from a woman in her twenties or thirties in good health and CMV-seronegative.

The chain employs TRBV9 and TRBJ2-7; 10 bases fit TRBD2. Germline-derived CDR1 and CDR2 are SGDLS and YYNGEE. Trimming took 3 bases from V and 7 from J; bases not matched to a gene: 7. This CDR3 spans 14 amino acids. The CDR3 DNA sequence: TGTGCCAGCAGCGCCGGGACTAGCGTGTGGGAGCAGTACTTC. It encodes CASSAGTSVWEQYF.

This chain links TRBV20-1 with TRBJ2-7; 7 nucleotides agree with TRBD1. Germline V gives CDR1 DFQATT, CDR2 SNEGSKA (reference sequence). This CDR3 has 11 residues. The junction had 3 bases not matched to a gene; V was cut back by 4 bases and J by 6 bases. The DNA for the CDR3 is TGCAGTGCTATAACAGGGGTCGAGCAGTACTTC. This encodes CSAITGVEQYF.

This rearrangement joins TRBV10-3 to TRBJ1-5, with 7 positions matching TRBD1. CDR1 is ENHRY and CDR2 is SYGVKD in the germline V gene. The V gene end was trimmed by 6 bases and the J gene end by 7 bases; junction bases not matched to a gene: 9. The CDR3 loop spans 14 amino acids. CDR3 coding DNA: TGTGCCATCAGGAAGGGGGCTGGTGGGCAGCCCCAGCATTTT. Encoded protein: CAIRKGAGGQPQHF.

The chain links TRBV27 to TRBJ2-3; 7 bases align to TRBD2. The CDR3 extends over 16 amino acids. Trimming took 2 bases from V and 0 from J; bases not matched to a gene: 5. Looked up from germline, CDR1 is MNHEY and CDR2 is SMNVEV (reference sequence). The CDR3: CASSLLSSGSTDTQYF. CDR3 DNA: TGTGCCAGCAGTTTACTGTCTAGCGGAAGCACAGATACGCAGTATTTT.

The rearrangement joins TRBV6-6 to TRBJ1-5, with 7 bases aligning to TRBD1. V shed 6 bases and J 9 bases; nucleotides not matched to a gene: 5. CDR1 is MNHNY and CDR2 is SVGAGI in the germline V gene (reference sequence). The CDR3 covers 12 residues. The CDR3, as DNA: TGTGCCAGCAGACCCCGACAGGGGCCCCAGCATTTT. Amino acids: CASRPRQGPQHF.

V is TRBV9 and J is TRBJ2-1; 8 nucleotides agree with TRBD2. V trimming: 6 bases; J trimming: 2 bases; junction bases outside the gene matches: 4. In germline, CDR1 is SGDLS, CDR2 YYNGEE. The CDR3 sequence is 14 residues long. This chain's CDR3 is CASNVAGPYNEQFF. Here the CDR3 DNA reads TGTGCCAGCAATGTAGCGGGACCCTACAATGAGCAGTTCTTC. Looking up the rest from reference TRBV9 and TRBJ2-1 gives the full variable domain: DSGVTQTPKHLITATGQRVTLRCSPRSGDLSVYWYQQSLDQGLQFLIQYYNGEERAKGNILERFSAQQFPDLHSELNLSSLELGDSALYFCASNVAGPYNEQFFGPGTRLTVL.

This rearrangement joins TRBV2 to TRBJ2-5; TRBD1 aligns across 8 bases. There are 16 residues in the CDR3. Germline V gene data show CDR1 as SNHLY and CDR2 as FYNNEI. V was clipped by 1 base and J by 5 bases; unmatched bases: 9. CDR3 sequence (DNA): TGTGCCAGCAGTGAAGGGGCTTGGACAGGGAAGGAGACCCAGTACTTC. It specifies CASSEGAWTGKETQYF. Combining the CDR3 with reference TRBV2 and TRBJ2-5 gives the whole variable domain EPEVTQTPSHQVTQMGQEVILRCVPISNHLYFYWYRQILGQKVEFLVSFYNNEISEKSEIFDDQFSVERPDGSNFTLKIRSTKLEDSAMYFCASSEGAWTGKETQYFGPGTRLLVL.

The chain links TRBV19 to TRBJ1-5; no clear D. V gave up 5 bases and J gave up 0 bases, with 14 bases separating them. The CDR3 spans 16 residues. The V gene's germline CDR1 is LNHDA and CDR2 SQIVND (reference sequence). As DNA, the CDR3 is TGTGCCAGTAGTCCCCTCGGCAGGTCTAGCAATCAGCCCCAGCATTTT. Protein: CASSPLGRSSNQPQHF.

The chain combines TRBV5-4 with TRBJ2-7; D remains ambiguous. The CDR3 length is 13 residues. The germline V gene has CDR1 SGHNT and CDR2 YYREEE (reference sequence). Trimming shortened V by 1 base and J by 2 bases, and 7 bases separated the two germline ends. CDR3 region: CASSLTETYEQYF. In nucleotides, the CDR3 is TGTGCCAGCAGCTTGACAGAAACCTACGAGCAGTACTTC.

This rearrangement joins TRBV28 to TRBJ1-4; D gene unclear. V dropped 2 bases and J dropped 5 bases, with 21 bases sitting between them. Germline CDR1 and CDR2: MDHEN and SYDVKM. This CDR3 is built from 18 residues. This CDR3 reads CASSLRYLAVKRNEKLFF. In nucleotides, the CDR3 is TGTGCCAGCAGTTTAAGATATTTGGCTGTGAAACGCAATGAAAAACTGTTTTTT.

This chain uses TRBV29-1 with TRBJ2-7; 11 bases fit TRBD2. This CDR3 spans 19 amino acids. Losses at the gene ends were 3 bases for V and 1 base for J; bases not matched to a gene: 17. CDR1 is SQVTM and CDR2 is ANQGSEA in the germline V gene. This CDR3 is CSVEESTSGDPFESYEQYF. The CDR3 nucleotides are TGCAGCGTTGAGGAATCGACTAGCGGGGACCCCTTCGAATCCTACGAGCAGTACTTC.

The chain joins TRBV7-8 to TRBJ1-1; unclear D gene. V lost 1 base to trimming and J lost 3 bases, with 9 bases between them. Germline V gene data show CDR1 as SGHVS and CDR2 as FQNEAQ. CDR3 length: 14 amino acids. The CDR3 loop reads CASSLVNRDTEAFF. The CDR3 DNA is TGTGCCAGCAGCTTAGTAAATCGAGACACTGAAGCTTTCTTT.

The chain recombines TRBV7-8 with TRBJ1-6; D call uncertain. The CDR3 covers 17 residues. The germline V gene has CDR1 SGHVS and CDR2 FQNEAQ. V was shortened by 0 bases and J by 7 bases, with 16 bases between the two germline ends. The CDR3 loop reads CASSLAPVRTSNSPLHF. The CDR3 DNA sequence: TGTGCCAGCAGCTTAGCCCCGGTCCGGACTAGCAATTCACCCCTCCACTTT.

The CDR3 sequence: CASSPHGQGQETQYF. As DNA, the CDR3 is TGTGCCAGCAGCCCCCACGGGCAGGGGCAAGAGACCCAGTACTTC. The V call is TRBV7-2, the J call TRBJ2-5; D possibly corresponds to TRBD1 (6 bases). Germline CDR1 and CDR2: SGHTA and FQGNSA. This CDR3 is 15 amino acids long. Trimming took 5 bases from V and 2 from J, leaving 15 bases between them.

The chain employs TRBV11-2 and TRBJ1-1, with 9 bases aligning to TRBD1. V shed 0 bases, J shed 6 bases, and the junction held 5 bases outside the gene matches. Germline loops: CDR1 SGHAT, CDR2 FQNNGV. CDR3 length: 15 residues. This chain's CDR3 is CASSLEGQGMAEAFF. The CDR3 bases are TGTGCCAGCAGCTTAGAGGGACAGGGTATGGCTGAAGCTTTCTTT.

This chain connects TRBV7-3 to TRBJ2-1; perhaps TRBD2 as D (5 bases). The germline V gene encodes CDR1 SGHTA and CDR2 FQGTGA. V was clipped by 4 bases and J by 5 bases, with 9 bases between them. The CDR3 length is 13 residues. CDR3 DNA sequence: TGTGCCAGCAGCTCTAGCACACACAATGAGCAGTTCTTC. This codes for CASSSSTHNEQFF.

The chain recombines TRBV19 with TRBJ2-2; 8 bases fit TRBD1. CDR1 LNHDA and CDR2 SQIVND come from the germline V gene (reference sequence). CDR3 length: 15 residues. Losses at the gene ends were 5 bases for V and 7 bases for J; bases not matched to a gene: 9. Here the CDR3 DNA reads TGTGCCAGTAGTCCTCGGGGACAGGACCACGGGGAGCTGTTTTTT. It is translated as CASSPRGQDHGELFF.

The chain carries TRBV27 and TRBJ2-2; a possible D gene is TRBD2 (6 bases). V was trimmed by 2 bases and J by 3 bases, leaving 16 bases between them. The CDR3 contains 17 residues. In germline, CDR1 is MNHEY, CDR2 SMNVEV (reference sequence). CDR3 amino acids: CASSLIGGQGYTGELFF. CDR3 coding DNA: TGTGCCAGCAGTTTAATCGGGGGTCAGGGTTACACCGGGGAGCTGTTTTTT.

V usage is TRBV18 and J usage is TRBJ1-1; D not resolved. Germline CDR1 and CDR2: KGHSH and LQKENI. The V end lost 3 bases, the J end lost 0 bases, and 8 bases lay between the germline ends. This CDR3 spans 14 amino acids. CDR3 in amino acids: CASSPEQLNTEAFF. CDR3 nucleotide sequence: TGTGCCAGCTCACCCGAACAGCTGAACACTGAAGCTTTCTTT.

The chain employs TRBV7-3 and TRBJ2-1; 8 bases line up with TRBD2. V dropped 4 bases and J dropped 8; count of bases not matched to a gene: 1. The V gene's germline CDR1 is SGHTA and CDR2 FQGTGA. The CDR3 is made up of 12 amino acids. CDR3 bases: TGTGCCAGCAGCTACGGGAGGGATGAGCAGTTCTTC. Translation: CASSYGRDEQFF.

V gene TRBV2 combines with J gene TRBJ2-3; D remains ambiguous. V was clipped by 6 bases and J by 9 bases, with 13 bases between them. Germline loops: CDR1 SNHLY, CDR2 FYNNEI. This CDR3 is 12 amino acids long. CDR3 sequence: CASRTPSNTQYF. Here the CDR3 DNA reads TGTGCCAGCAGGACCCCTAGTAACACGCAGTATTTT. Supplemented by reference TRBV2 and TRBJ2-3, the full variable domain reads EPEVTQTPSHQVTQMGQEVILRCVPISNHLYFYWYRQILGQKVEFLVSFYNNEISEKSEIFDDQFSVERPDGSNFTLKIRSTKLEDSAMYFCASRTPSNTQYFGPGTRLTVL.

The V call is TRBV12-1, the J call TRBJ1-2; the table's D gene call, TRBD1, was not cross checked with the DNA. TRBV12-1 is deemed a pseudogene. CDR3 length: 16 residues. The CDR3 region has the DNA TGTGCCAGCAGCTATCGAAGACAGATACCTAACTATGGCTACACCTTC. Translated, it gives CASSYRRQIPNYGYTF.

The chain uses TRBV11-1 and TRBJ2-3; TRBD1 is a possible D gene (5 bases). CDR3 length: 14 residues. Trimming took off 4 bases at V and 2 bases at J, with 10 bases between the two ends. CDR1 SGHAT and CDR2 FQDESV come from the germline V gene (reference sequence). The CDR3 spells CASSSRGITDTQYF. DNA for the CDR3: TGTGCCAGCAGCTCAAGGGGTATCACAGATACGCAGTATTTT.

This chain connects TRBV4-1 to TRBJ2-7; TRBD2 might be the D (6 bases). Looked up from germline, CDR1 is MGHRA and CDR2 is YSYEKL. The CDR3 runs to 14 residues. Trimming left V 1 base short and J 5 bases short, with 12 bases between. CDR3 DNA: TGCGCCAGCAGCCAAGTGGGGCGGGGCGACGAGCAGTACTTC. The encoded protein is CASSQVGRGDEQYF.